A single sample gave rise to the 19 T cell receptor beta chains below, sequenced in a study of blood T cell repertoires in COVID-19. Some clones are missing from TCRdb's copy, which holds only in-frame ones; the method was immunoSEQ multiplex PCR. Of roughly 120,000 clones listed, about 85% were seen once; the top ten hold 1.5% to 1.9%. Sequencing was carried out using peripheral blood. The receptors come from a man over 45 with acute or convalescent COVID-19.

The rearrangement uses TRBV6-5 and TRBJ2-2; 9 bases map to TRBD1. The germline V gene encodes CDR1 MNHEY and CDR2 SVGAGI. CDR3 length: 13 residues. The CDR3 loop reads CAVQGAHLGELFF. In nucleotides, the CDR3 is TGTGCTGTACAGGGGGCGCATCTTGGGGAGCTGTTTTTT.

Only a few counts were recorded for this clone. The V gene is TRBV27, the J gene TRBJ1-2; perhaps TRBD1 as D (6 bases). Germline CDR1 MNHEY, CDR2 SMNVEV (reference sequence). The CDR3 length is 14 residues. Deletions cut 0 bases from V and 2 bases from J, with 7 bases between. The CDR3 loop reads CASSLSGTNYGYTF. The CDR3 DNA reads TGTGCCAGCAGTTTATCTGGGACAAACTATGGCTACACCTTC.

The chain links TRBV19 to TRBJ1-5, with D unclear. CDR3 length: 16 amino acids. CDR1 and CDR2 from the germline V gene are LNHDA and SQIVND (reference sequence). The V end lost 1 base, the J end lost 2 bases, and 12 bases lay between the germline ends. CDR3 DNA: TGTGCCAGTAGTATAGGAGGGAGGTTGGGCAATCAGCCCCAGCATTTT. Translating gives CASSIGGRLGNQPQHF.

The rearrangement uses TRBV2 and TRBJ1-2; 8 nucleotides align to TRBD1. This CDR3 has 12 amino acids. Germline CDR1 SNHLY, CDR2 FYNNEI. V lost 7 bases, J lost 8 bases, and 6 bases stayed unmatched. The CDR3 nucleotides read TGTGCCAGCATTATGGACAGGGACGGCTACACCTTC. The encoded protein is CASIMDRDGYTF.

The chain combines TRBV6-1 with TRBJ2-7; TRBD1 matches at 9 bases. Germline V gives CDR1 MNHNS, CDR2 SASEGT. V dropped 2 bases and J dropped 5; count of bases not matched to a gene: 4. CDR3 length: 14 residues. This CDR3 reads CASSERTGVHEQYF. The CDR3 DNA is TGTGCCAGCAGTGAACGGACAGGGGTACACGAGCAGTACTTC.

This chain joins TRBV28 and TRBJ2-7, with TRBD1 matching 7 bases. Trimming at V came to 3 bases and at J to 1 base, leaving 3 bases not matched to a gene. This CDR3 is built from 14 residues. Germline V gives CDR1 MDHEN, CDR2 SYDVKM. This CDR3 reads CASSFGDRSYEQYV. CDR3 bases: TGTGCCAGCAGTTTCGGGGACAGATCCTACGAGCAGTACGTC.

The CDR3 reads CAISDRDSYGYTF. For the CDR3, the DNA is TGTGCCATCAGTGATCGGGACAGCTATGGCTACACCTTC. The genes are TRBV10-3 and TRBJ1-2; TRBD1 aligns across 7 bases. V trimming: 3 bases; J trimming: 4 bases; junction bases outside the gene matches: 2. The CDR3 has 13 amino acids. The V gene's germline CDR1 is ENHRY and CDR2 SYGVKD.

The J gene is TRBJ2-7, the V gene TRBV19; a possible D gene is TRBD1 (7 bases). CDR1 and CDR2 from the germline V gene are LNHDA and SQIVND (reference sequence). This CDR3 has 14 amino acids. Trimming shortened V by 6 bases and J by 2 bases, and 14 bases separated the two germline ends. In DNA form, the CDR3 reads TGTGCCAGTAGATCGGGGGACAGTACCTACGAGCAGTACTTC. Its protein is CASRSGDSTYEQYF.

The J gene is TRBJ1-4, the V gene TRBV9, with D possibly being TRBD1 (5 bases). The CDR3 is 15 residues long. CDR1 and CDR2 (germline): SGDLS, YYNGEE. Between the trimmed V and J ends, which lost 0 bases and 6 bases, there was a span of 12 bases. The CDR3 nucleotides are TGTGCCAGCAGCGTAGATGGGGGGACGGATGAAAAACTGTTTTTT. Its translation: CASSVDGGTDEKLFF. Together with reference TRBV9 and TRBJ1-4, the CDR3 gives the full variable domain: DSGVTQTPKHLITATGQRVTLRCSPRSGDLSVYWYQQSLDQGLQFLIQYYNGEERAKGNILERFSAQQFPDLHSELNLSSLELGDSALYFCASSVDGGTDEKLFFGSGTQLSVL.

The chain combines TRBV5-1 with TRBJ2-1; perhaps TRBD1 as D (5 bases). Germline lookup yields CDR1 SGHRS and CDR2 YFSETQ. The CDR3 is 13 amino acids. V lost 4 bases, J lost 12 bases, and 17 bases lay in between. CDR3 loop: CASSEQPQGSQFF. In nucleotides, the CDR3 is TGCGCCAGCAGCGAGCAACCGCAGGGATCGCAGTTCTTC.

The chain is built from TRBV10-3 and TRBJ2-2, with 9 bases identical to TRBD2. Germline trimming cut 5 bases from V and 4 bases from J; bases unmatched to any gene: 8. The CDR3 is 16 residues long. CDR1 is ENHRY, CDR2 SYGVKD, per germline. DNA of the CDR3: TGTGCCATCAGTAATATAGCGGGGGAGGGCACCGGGGAGCTGTTTTTT. It specifies CAISNIAGEGTGELFF.

The J gene is TRBJ1-2, the V gene TRBV11-2, with D tentatively TRBD1 (6 bases). The CDR3 has 14 amino acids. The V and J ends lost 6 bases and 0 bases respectively, with 11 bases between them. Germline-derived CDR1 and CDR2 are SGHAT and FQNNGV. In nucleotides, the CDR3 is TGTGCCAGCAGGTTTCAGGGGTCTAACTATGGCTACACCTTC. Translation gives CASRFQGSNYGYTF.

The V and J genes are TRBV4-1 and TRBJ2-3; 9 positions agree with TRBD2. This CDR3 has 16 amino acids. After removal of 0 bases from V and 4 bases from J, the junction contained 5 bases not matched to a gene. Germline V gives CDR1 MGHRA, CDR2 YSYEKL. The CDR3 DNA follows: TGCGCCAGCAGCCAAGAGCGGGGGGGCCCCCCAGATACGCAGTATTTT. Translating it yields CASSQERGGPPDTQYF.

The rearrangement joins TRBV23-1 to TRBJ1-6; 8 positions agree with TRBD1. TRBV23-1 is classed as an ORF, of uncertain function. V was clipped by 9 bases and J by 9 bases; unmatched bases: 7. The CDR3 has 13 residues. The chain's CDR3 is CASCHRGGSPLHF. Here the CDR3 DNA reads TGCGCCAGTTGTCACAGGGGGGGTTCACCCCTCCACTTT.

The chain employs TRBV4-1 and TRBJ1-1; 7 nucleotides align to TRBD1. In germline, CDR1 is MGHRA, CDR2 YSYEKL. The CDR3 covers 15 residues. V lost 0 bases and J lost 5; bases outside the gene matches: 6. The CDR3 DNA reads as TGCGCCAGCAGCCAAGACCCGGACAGGTCTACTGAAGCTTTCTTT. As protein: CASSQDPDRSTEAFF.

The J gene is TRBJ2-4, the V gene TRBV21-1; the table's D call of TRBD1 was not tested on the DNA. TRBV21-1 is a pseudogene. The CDR3 is 14 residues long. CDR3 sequence: CASSPPGAKNIQYF. CDR3 bases: TGTGCCAGCAGTCCTCCAGGGGCCAAAAACATTCAGTACTTC.

The gene calls are TRBV6-7 and TRBJ2-7, with a tentative D call TRBD1 (6 bases). TRBV6-7 is noted as an ORF with a role that remains uncertain. Trimming took off 2 bases at V and 0 bases at J, with 11 bases between the two ends. There are 15 residues in the CDR3. This chain's CDR3 is CASSYPDRSSYEQYV. The CDR3 nucleotides are TGTGCCAGCAGTTACCCCGACAGGAGCTCCTACGAGCAGTACGTC.

This chain uses TRBV5-1 with TRBJ2-2; the match to TRBD1 covers 9 bases. There are 15 residues in the CDR3. CDR1 SGHRS and CDR2 YFSETQ come from the germline V gene. The V gene end was trimmed by 7 bases and the J gene end by 2 bases; junction bases not matched to a gene: 6. CDR3 sequence reads: CASGRQGGNTGELFF. The CDR3, as DNA: TGCGCCAGCGGGAGACAGGGGGGTAACACCGGGGAGCTGTTTTTT.

This clone showed up just once. V usage is TRBV2 and J usage is TRBJ1-5; D call uncertain. The CDR3 has 14 residues. V was trimmed by 7 bases and J by 0 bases, leaving 10 bases between them. Germline V gene lookup returns CDR1 SNHLY and CDR2 FYNNEI. The CDR3 here is CASTPGLSNQPQHF. Written as DNA, the CDR3 is TGTGCCAGCACCCCGGGTCTTAGCAATCAGCCCCAGCATTTT.